These T cell receptor beta chains were read from a single sample in a study of blood T cells in healthy people across ages. TCRdb used MiXCR to reprocess the 5' RACE reads, holding one entry per CDR3 protein. The table shows 920,000 or so distinct CDR3 sequences, with 35% to 50% occurring only once. The specimen was blood. These TCRs come from a woman aged 55-69 years in good health. Both conserved end residues are part of each CDR3. The D gene is left open where the match is weak. The size entry is marked missing in some rows and otherwise reads once, few, many or a size class.

TRBV27	few	TRBJ2-3	TRBD2	CASPTTSEGDTQYF	TGTGCCAGTCCAACAACTAGCGAAGGAGATACGCAGTATTTT
TRBV5-1	NA	TRBJ2-7	TRBD1	CASSVDRGMSYEQYF	TGCGCCAGCAGCGTAGACAGGGGAATGTCCTACGAGCAGTACTTC
TRBV12-3/TRBV12-4	NA	TRBJ1-2	NA	CASSLGREYGYTF	TGTGCCAGCAGTTTAGGCAGGGAATATGGCTACACCTTC
TRBV4-2	NA	TRBJ2-5	TRBD2	CASSQVAEIAGVRQYF	TGTGCCAGCAGCCAAGTGGCAGAGATAGCGGGGGTTCGGCAGTACTTC
TRBV29-1	many	TRBJ2-7	TRBD2	CSVSPGLAQYEQYF	TGCAGCGTTTCCCCGGGACTAGCGCAATACGAGCAGTACTTC
TRBV4-1	NA	TRBJ2-1	NA	CASSSRGPIFNEQFF	TGCGCCAGCAGCTCCCGAGGCCCGATTTTCAATGAGCAGTTCTTC
TRBV9	NA	TRBJ2-3	TRBD2	CASSARLATSTDTQYF	TGTGCCAGCAGCGCGAGACTAGCGACTAGCACAGATACGCAGTATTTT
TRBV2	few	TRBJ2-1	TRBD2	CAKGEAGVDEQFF	TGTGCCAAAGGCGAAGCGGGAGTCGATGAGCAGTTCTTC
TRBV20-1	NA	TRBJ2-7	NA	CSAHYGNEQYF	TGCAGTGCCCATTACGGAAACGAGCAGTACTTC
TRBV20-1	NA	TRBJ2-1	TRBD2	CSARQLAGVREQFF	TGCAGTGCTAGACAGCTAGCGGGAGTACGGGAGCAGTTCTTC
TRBV7-8	NA	TRBJ2-7	TRBD1	CASSLHRGSHEALYEQYF	TGTGCCAGCAGCCTGCACAGGGGCTCCCACGAAGCCCTCTACGAGCAGTACTTC
TRBV4-2	few	TRBJ2-7	NA	CASSQGGQYGHEQYF	TGTGCCAGCAGCCAGGGGGGACAGTACGGCCACGAGCAGTACTTC
TRBV6-2/TRBV6-3	NA	TRBJ2-1	NA	CASSGGWRFNEQFF	TGTGCCAGCTCTGGGGGATGGCGCTTCAATGAGCAGTTCTTC
TRBV9	NA	TRBJ2-1	TRBD2	CASSVGTSGSNEQFF	TGTGCCAGCAGCGTCGGGACTAGCGGGAGTAATGAGCAGTTCTTC
TRBV20-1	few	TRBJ2-3	TRBD2	CSVRREGPDTQYF	TGCAGTGTTAGGCGGGAGGGCCCCGATACGCAGTATTTT
TRBV25-1	NA	TRBJ2-2	NA	CASRRLGELFF	TGTGCCAGCAGACGATTGGGGGAGCTGTTTTTT
TRBV11-2	NA	TRBJ1-2	NA	CASSIISPSTNYGYTF	TGTGCCAGCAGTATTATATCCCCCTCTACTAACTATGGCTACACCTTC
TRBV4-2	NA	TRBJ2-3	TRBD2	CASSQLSGRAGDTQYF	TGTGCCAGCAGCCAACTGAGCGGGAGGGCCGGAGATACGCAGTATTTT
TRBV6-2/TRBV6-3	NA	TRBJ2-1	TRBD2	CASSYGASGFSYDEQFF	TGTGCCAGCAGTTACGGGGCTAGCGGGTTCTCCTACGATGAGCAGTTCTTC
TRBV6-5	NA	TRBJ2-7	TRBD2	CASSYSELAGGVQYF	TGTGCCAGCAGTTACTCTGAACTAGCGGGAGGGGTGCAGTACTTC
TRBV6-2/TRBV6-3	few	TRBJ1-4	NA	CASSYSVARRGRSNEKLFF	TGTGCCAGCAGTTACTCGGTGGCCCGACGGGGGCGAAGTAATGAAAAACTGTTTTTT
TRBV6-1	once	TRBJ2-5	TRBD1	CASSLGTGVFYNEQYF	TGTGCCAGCAGCCTCGGGACAGGGGTTTTCTACAATGAGCAGTACTTC
TRBV28	few	TRBJ1-5	NA	CASSSRGYGNQPQHF	TGTGCCAGCAGTTCAAGGGGTTATGGCAATCAGCCCCAGCATTTT
TRBV7-9	few	TRBJ2-1	NA	CASSRLEQFF	TGTGCCAGCAGCCGACTCGAGCAGTTCTTC
TRBV6-5	NA	TRBJ2-7	TRBD2	CANQGEREAYYEQYF	TGTGCCAACCAGGGGGAGCGGGAGGCGTACTACGAGCAGTACTTC
TRBV15	NA	TRBJ2-5	NA	CATSRGPETQYF	TGTGCCACCAGCAGAGGCCCGGAGACCCAGTACTTC
TRBV20-1	NA	TRBJ2-1	TRBD2	CSSSSGTNPQFF	TGCAGTTCGTCTAGCGGGACTAATCCGCAGTTCTTC
TRBV20-1	NA	TRBJ2-3	NA	CSARDSTASTHPWGYF	TGCAGTGCTAGAGATTCGACGGCTAGCACACACCCCTGGGGGTATTTT
TRBV12-3/TRBV12-4	NA	TRBJ2-3	NA	CASTQGHSTDTQYF	TGTGCCAGCACCCAGGGACATTCCACAGATACGCAGTATTTT
TRBV3-1	NA	TRBJ2-5	NA	CASSQRGYQETQYF	TGTGCCAGCAGCCAGCGCGGGTATCAAGAGACCCAGTACTTC
TRBV4-1	once	TRBJ2-2	NA	CASSPPGGTNTGELFF	TGCGCCAGCAGTCCCCCCGGCGGGACGAACACCGGGGAGCTGTTTTTT
TRBV10-3	NA	TRBJ2-7	NA	CAISESFRDGDGEQYF	TGTGCCATCAGTGAGTCGTTCCGTGATGGGGATGGCGAGCAGTACTTC
TRBV5-8	few	TRBJ2-1	NA	CASHPGTVTYNEQFF	TGTGCCAGTCACCCCGGGACGGTAACCTACAATGAGCAGTTCTTC
TRBV29-1	many	TRBJ1-4	NA	CSVEEGGIKEKLFF	TGCAGCGTTGAAGAAGGGGGGATTAAGGAAAAACTGTTTTTT
TRBV18	NA	TRBJ1-2	NA	CASSPSTGGEGYTF	TGTGCCAGCTCACCATCGACAGGAGGTGAGGGCTACACCTTC
TRBV9	few	TRBJ2-5	NA	CASSVVGSETQYF	TGTGCCAGCAGCGTAGTTGGTTCAGAGACCCAGTACTTC
TRBV20-1	few	TRBJ2-1	TRBD2	CSALSRTSGYNEQFF	TGCAGTGCTCTATCCCGGACTAGCGGCTACAATGAGCAGTTCTTC